A single sample is the source of the 22 T cell receptor beta chains below, sequenced in a study of radiotherapy plus CTLA-4 blockade in lung cancer. Sequenced by immunoSEQ multiplex PCR; TCRdb stores in-frame clones only, minus some. Altogether 50,000 to 60,000 clones are present, approximately 84% being singletons, with the ten largest covering over 6%. This specimen consisted of peripheral blood, obtained from a patient treated with radiotherapy plus ipilimumab. These receptors all come from a human donor with non-small cell lung cancer whose response to radiotherapy plus ipilimumab could not be evaluated.

This clone has more than one count but fewer than ten. V and J are TRBV10-3 and TRBJ1-1; D is ambiguous. The CDR3 sequence is 11 residues long. The V end lost 11 bases, the J end lost 3 bases, and 10 bases lay between the germline ends. Germline V gives CDR1 ENHRY, CDR2 SYGVKD. CDR3: CAVGSYTEAFF. As DNA, the CDR3 is TGTGCCGTCGGGTCTTACACTGAAGCTTTCTTT.

This rearrangement joins TRBV2 to TRBJ1-5; D not certain. CDR3 length: 14 residues. The germline V and J ends were trimmed by 5 bases and 6 bases, with 14 bases remaining between them. Germline CDR1 reads SNHLY; CDR2 reads FYNNEI. CDR3 in amino acids: CASSTYEGAQPQHF. The CDR3 nucleotides are TGTGCCAGCAGTACCTACGAAGGAGCTCAGCCCCAGCATTTT.

This sequence joins TRBV6-1 and TRBJ2-7, with D unclear. Trimming shortened V by 1 base and J by 0 bases, and 10 bases separated the two germline ends. This CDR3 contains 15 residues. Per the germline V gene, CDR1 is MNHNS and CDR2 is SASEGT. The CDR3 coding sequence is TGTGCCAGCAGTGAAGTAGCCGCGAACTCCTACGAGCAGTACTTC. Residues: CASSEVAANSYEQYF.

This chain links TRBV10-1 with TRBJ2-5; 9 bases map to TRBD1. Germline values: CDR1 WNHNN, CDR2 SYGVQD (reference sequence). The CDR3 runs 15 residues. The J segment lost 3 bases and the V segment lost 0 bases, leaving 2 bases of the junction unmatched. The CDR3 here is CASSESGTGKETQYF. CDR3 nucleotides: TGCGCCAGCAGTGAGTCGGGGACAGGGAAAGAGACCCAGTACTTC.

The rearrangement joins TRBV11-2 to TRBJ1-6, with 9 bases lining up with TRBD1. This CDR3 spans 13 amino acids. J lost 10 bases, V lost 5 bases, and 3 bases had no gene match. CDR1 is SGHAT and CDR2 is FQNNGV in the germline V gene. CDR3 nucleotides: TGTGCCAGCAGCAGACAGGGGGAATCACCCCTCCACTTT. Protein: CASSRQGESPLHF.

This chain connects TRBV6-1 to TRBJ1-2; tentative D call: TRBD1 (6 bases). CDR3 length equals 15 residues. Trimming took off 6 bases at V and 0 bases at J, with 14 bases between the two ends. Germline V gene sequence: CDR1 MNHNS, CDR2 SASEGT. The CDR3 sequence: CASRIQGGANYGYTF. CDR3 bases: TGTGCCAGCAGGATACAGGGAGGGGCTAACTATGGCTACACCTTC.

This chain connects TRBV10-1 to TRBJ2-2, with D possibly matching TRBD1 (5 bases). The V end lost 6 bases, the J end lost 4 bases, and 9 bases lay between the germline ends. Germline V gene sequence: CDR1 WNHNN, CDR2 SYGVQD (reference sequence). The CDR3 has 13 residues. Here the CDR3 reads CASRTDSTGELFF. CDR3 DNA: TGCGCCAGCAGGACAGATAGCACCGGGGAGCTGTTTTTT.

The chain employs TRBV5-1 and TRBJ2-7, with TRBD2 matching 12 bases. The junction had 8 bases not matched to a gene; V was cut back by 1 base and J by 6 bases. Germline V gene data show CDR1 as SGHRS and CDR2 as YFSETQ. The CDR3 covers 16 residues. The CDR3 sequence: CASSLNSPGLAGEQYF. The CDR3 bases are TGCGCCAGCAGCTTGAATTCACCGGGACTAGCGGGCGAGCAGTACTTC.

CDR3 DNA: TGTGCCAGCAGCTTAGATTTCGCGGCCGATGAGCAGTTCTTC. Translated: CASSLDFAADEQFF. V gene TRBV11-2 combines with J gene TRBJ2-1; D gene unclear. V was clipped by 0 bases and J by 8 bases, with 11 bases between them. From germline, CDR1 is SGHAT and CDR2 FQNNGV. The CDR3 totals 14 residues.

This clone was recorded a few times. The chain has TRBV7-9 and TRBJ1-1; TRBD1 aligns across 7 bases. V shed 5 bases and J 5 bases; nucleotides not matched to a gene: 8. CDR1 is SEHNR, CDR2 FQNEAQ, per germline (reference sequence). CDR3 size: 14 residues. CDR3 residues: CASSGMTGRTEAFF. The CDR3 bases are TGTGCCAGCAGCGGAATGACAGGGAGAACTGAAGCTTTCTTT.

The chain has TRBV13 and TRBJ2-2, with a weak D call TRBD1 (5 bases). The V and J ends lost 1 base and 1 base respectively, with 7 bases between them. Germline V gives CDR1 PRHDT, CDR2 FYEKMQ (reference sequence). The CDR3 loop spans 15 amino acids. The CDR3 here is CASSLAGLNTGELFF. The CDR3 coding sequence is TGTGCCAGCAGCTTAGCAGGGCTGAACACCGGGGAGCTGTTTTTT. The variable domain in full, with the rest retrieved from reference TRBV13 and TRBJ2-2, is AAGVIQSPRHLIKEKRETATLKCYPIPRHDTVYWYQQGPGQDPQFLISFYEKMQSDKGSIPDRFSAQQFSDYHSELNMSSLELGDSALYFCASSLAGLNTGELFFGEGSRLTVL.

V is TRBV2 and J is TRBJ2-3; 11 bases match TRBD1. The junction had 3 bases not matched to a gene; V was cut back by 4 bases and J by 3 bases. From germline, CDR1 is SNHLY and CDR2 FYNNEI. This CDR3 has 15 residues. The chain's CDR3 is CASSVGTGGTDTQYF. DNA for the CDR3: TGTGCCAGCAGTGTGGGGACAGGGGGGACAGATACGCAGTATTTT.

The gene calls are TRBV6-5 and TRBJ1-5, with 11 bases lining up with TRBD1. CDR3 length: 16 residues. Germline CDR1 and CDR2: MNHEY and SVGAGI. The J segment lost 5 bases and the V segment lost 3 bases, leaving 6 bases of the junction unmatched. In DNA form, the CDR3 reads TGTGCCAGCAGTTATTCACAGGGACAGGGGGATCAGCCCCAGCATTTT. This translates into CASSYSQGQGDQPQHF.

CDR3: CASTYRSGANVLTF. As DNA, the CDR3 is TGTGCCAGCACCTACAGGTCTGGGGCCAACGTCCTGACTTTC. The chain couples TRBV27 to TRBJ2-6, with D possibly TRBD1 on 5 matching bases. This CDR3 is built from 14 residues. Germline CDR1 is MNHEY and CDR2 is SMNVEV (reference sequence). The V and J ends lost 7 bases and 1 base respectively, with 8 bases between them.

The gene calls are TRBV18 and TRBJ2-1, with D possibly being TRBD1 (5 bases). The CDR3 is 14 amino acids. Looked up from germline, CDR1 is KGHSH and CDR2 is LQKENI. Trimming pared 3 bases from V and 5 bases from J, leaving 11 bases between. Here the CDR3 DNA reads TGTGCCAGCTCACCGATGACAGCCCACAATGAGCAGTTCTTC. Translation: CASSPMTAHNEQFF.

The genes are TRBV4-3 and TRBJ2-1; D is ambiguous. CDR3 length: 16 residues. Germline loops: CDR1 LGHNA, CDR2 YSLEER. Trimming took off 0 bases at V and 0 bases at J, with 9 bases between the two ends. The CDR3 DNA sequence: TGCGCCAGCAGCCAAGATTCCGCAGGCTCCTACAATGAGCAGTTCTTC. Its protein is CASSQDSAGSYNEQFF.

The J gene is TRBJ2-2, the V gene TRBV27; 11 nucleotides line up with TRBD2. Germline CDR1 MNHEY, CDR2 SMNVEV (reference sequence). The V and J ends lost 6 bases and 3 bases, in that order; junction bases with no gene match: 15. The CDR3 runs to 19 residues. The DNA of the CDR3 is TGTGCCAGCAGGGTTCCCCCCGGGGTAGCGGGAGGGGACACCGGGGAGCTGTTTTTT. It encodes CASRVPPGVAGGDTGELFF.

V and J are TRBV10-2 and TRBJ1-6, with D maybe TRBD1 (5 bases). V lost 8 bases to trimming and J lost 7 bases, with 15 bases between them. Germline CDR1 and CDR2: WSHSY and SAAADI. CDR3 length: 14 amino acids. CDR3 bases: TGCGCCAGCGCCCAGGGCCGAAACAATTCACCCCTCCACTTT. Encoded protein: CASAQGRNNSPLHF.

The chain has TRBV7-8 and TRBJ2-3, with 14 bases fitting TRBD2. This CDR3 region has 17 residues. CDR1 and CDR2 from the germline V gene are SGHVS and FQNEAQ. The V and J ends lost 5 bases and 0 bases, in that order; junction bases with no gene match: 4. CDR3 sequence: CASSTWTSGGSTDTQYF. DNA of the CDR3: TGTGCCAGCAGCACATGGACTAGCGGGGGGAGCACAGATACGCAGTATTTT.

This chain links TRBV5-1 with TRBJ2-2; D is unresolved. Germline values: CDR1 SGHRS, CDR2 YFSETQ. V was shortened by 0 bases and J by 4 bases, with 4 bases between the two germline ends. The CDR3 contains 13 residues. CDR3 sequence reads: CASSLALTGELFF. The DNA for the CDR3 is TGCGCCAGCAGCTTGGCCCTCACCGGGGAGCTGTTTTTT.

V and J are TRBV29-1 and TRBJ1-2, with TRBD1 matching 8 bases. Germline CDR1 reads SQVTM; CDR2 reads ANQGSEA. J lost 8 bases, V lost 7 bases, and 12 bases had no gene match. The CDR3 is made up of 13 amino acids. The CDR3 sequence is CSATGGAGGGYTF. CDR3 nucleotides: TGCAGCGCTACAGGGGGAGCGGGGGGGGGCTACACCTTC.

The gene calls are TRBV7-9 and TRBJ1-3; D is unresolved. The germline CDR1 and CDR2 sequences are SEHNR and FQNEAQ (reference sequence). V gave up 5 bases and J gave up 0 bases, with 11 bases separating them. The CDR3 consists of 15 residues. The CDR3 loop reads CASSPLSFSGNTIYF. The CDR3 bases are TGTGCCAGCAGCCCTCTGAGCTTCTCTGGAAACACCATATATTTT. The full variable domain, in which reference TRBV7-9 and TRBJ1-3 provide the parts outside the CDR3, is DTGVSQNPRHKITKRGQNVTFRCDPISEHNRLYWYRQTLGQGPEFLTYFQNEAQLEKSRLLSDRFSAERPKGSFSTLEIQRTEQGDSAMYLCASSPLSFSGNTIYFGEGSWLTVV.